These 5 T cell receptor beta chains were sequenced from one sample in a study of tumor and adjacent non-tumor tissue in lung cancer. The library came from three nested PCR rounds adapted from ARM-PCR protocols. TCRdb re-derived calls from the multiplex PCR reads in MiXCR, one entry per CDR3 protein. The data contain about 110,000 distinct CDR3 sequences, approximately 87% of them singletons. The template was RNA from unsorted bulk tissue. The sequencing sample was made of lung tumor tissue. These TCRs come from a man aged 70 or older with non-small cell lung cancer.

The chain combines TRBV20-1 with TRBJ2-3; D possibly uses TRBD1 or TRBD2 (6 bases each). This CDR3 has 16 residues. The germline V gene encodes CDR1 DFQATT and CDR2 SNEGSKA (reference sequence). CDR3 DNA sequence: TGCAATGATCCACGTCGGTCCGGGGGCTTGACAGATACGCAGTATTTT. Its translation is CNDPRRSGGLTDTQYF.

As for this clonotype: A read error may produce the germline difference seen at one junction end. The genes are TRBV11-2 and TRBJ2-1; TRBD2 is a possible D gene (6 bases). CDR1 is SGHAT and CDR2 is FQNNGV in the germline V gene. The CDR3 has 18 residues. The CDR3 region is CASSLRLRDWASYNDQFF. CDR3 DNA sequence: TGTGCCAGCAGCTTACGTCTGCGGGACTGGGCCTCCTACAATGACCAGTTCTTC. The full variable domain, in which reference TRBV11-2 and TRBJ2-1 provide the parts outside the CDR3, is EAGVAQSPRYKIIEKRQSVAFWCNPISGHATLYWYQQILGQGPKLLIQFQNNGVVDDSQLPKDRFSAERLKGVDSTLKIQPAKLEDSAVYLCASSLRLRDWASYNDQFFGPGTRLTVL.

As concerns this clonotype: It is likely a read error, because the conserved phenylalanine at the end of the CDR3 is missing. This rearrangement joins TRBV11-2 to TRBJ1-4; possible D gene TRBD1, 6 bases. Germline V gene lookup returns CDR1 SGHAT and CDR2 FQNNGV. V lost 5 bases, J lost 4 bases, and 14 bases lay in between. The CDR3 has 15 amino acids. The CDR3, as DNA: TGTGCCAGCAGCATAAGTGGGACAAATAATGAAAAACTGTTTTTA. Translation gives CASSISGTNNEKLFL.

Ten or more counts support this clonotype. A single base separates this from a much larger clone, so it may be a read error. The rearrangement uses TRBV29-1 and TRBJ2-7; no clear D gene. There are 12 residues in the CDR3. V was pared by 7 bases and J by 5 bases, with 15 bases between. Per germline, CDR1 SQVTM and CDR2 ANQGSEA. This chain's CDR3 is CSARHGVDEQYF. The CDR3 DNA follows: TGCAGCGCCAGACATGGGGTCGACGAGCAGTACTTC.

The CDR3 spells CASSLGQLVTYHNEQFF. The CDR3 bases are TGTGCCAGCAGTTTAGGACAGCTTGTTACTTACCACAATGAGCAGTTCTTC. The chain is built from TRBV12-3 or TRBV12-4 and TRBJ2-1; maybe TRBD1 (5 bases). V shed 1 base and J shed 5 bases, with 18 bases lying between them. The CDR3 is 17 residues long.